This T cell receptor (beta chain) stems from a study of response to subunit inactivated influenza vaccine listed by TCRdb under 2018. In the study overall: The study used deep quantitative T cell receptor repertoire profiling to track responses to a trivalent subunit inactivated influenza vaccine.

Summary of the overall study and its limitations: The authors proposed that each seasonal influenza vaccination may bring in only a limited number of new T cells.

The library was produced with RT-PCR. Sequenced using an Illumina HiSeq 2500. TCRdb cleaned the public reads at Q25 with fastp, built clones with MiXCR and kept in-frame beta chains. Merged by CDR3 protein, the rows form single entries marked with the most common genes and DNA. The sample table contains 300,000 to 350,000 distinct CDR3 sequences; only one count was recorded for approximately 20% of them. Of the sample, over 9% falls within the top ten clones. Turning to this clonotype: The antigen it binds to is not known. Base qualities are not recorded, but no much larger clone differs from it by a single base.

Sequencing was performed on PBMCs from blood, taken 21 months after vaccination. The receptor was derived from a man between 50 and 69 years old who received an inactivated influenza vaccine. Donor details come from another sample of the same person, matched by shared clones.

CDR3 region: CASSLEASGRSGELFF. DNA sequence: TGTGCCAGCAGCTTGGAGGCTAGCGGGAGATCCGGGGAGCTGTTTTTT. Recombination connected TRBV5-4 to TRBJ2-2, with TRBD2 identical over 10 junction bases. The CDR3, cysteine through phenylalanine, is 16 amino acids long. Only the CDR3 part of the read is kept: 48 bases, read in frame from the first base. CDR1 SGHNT and CDR2 YYREEE were looked up in the germline V gene (reference sequence). Germline trimming amounts to 0 bases on V and 6 bases on J, with 5 as the count of junction bases outside the gene matches.